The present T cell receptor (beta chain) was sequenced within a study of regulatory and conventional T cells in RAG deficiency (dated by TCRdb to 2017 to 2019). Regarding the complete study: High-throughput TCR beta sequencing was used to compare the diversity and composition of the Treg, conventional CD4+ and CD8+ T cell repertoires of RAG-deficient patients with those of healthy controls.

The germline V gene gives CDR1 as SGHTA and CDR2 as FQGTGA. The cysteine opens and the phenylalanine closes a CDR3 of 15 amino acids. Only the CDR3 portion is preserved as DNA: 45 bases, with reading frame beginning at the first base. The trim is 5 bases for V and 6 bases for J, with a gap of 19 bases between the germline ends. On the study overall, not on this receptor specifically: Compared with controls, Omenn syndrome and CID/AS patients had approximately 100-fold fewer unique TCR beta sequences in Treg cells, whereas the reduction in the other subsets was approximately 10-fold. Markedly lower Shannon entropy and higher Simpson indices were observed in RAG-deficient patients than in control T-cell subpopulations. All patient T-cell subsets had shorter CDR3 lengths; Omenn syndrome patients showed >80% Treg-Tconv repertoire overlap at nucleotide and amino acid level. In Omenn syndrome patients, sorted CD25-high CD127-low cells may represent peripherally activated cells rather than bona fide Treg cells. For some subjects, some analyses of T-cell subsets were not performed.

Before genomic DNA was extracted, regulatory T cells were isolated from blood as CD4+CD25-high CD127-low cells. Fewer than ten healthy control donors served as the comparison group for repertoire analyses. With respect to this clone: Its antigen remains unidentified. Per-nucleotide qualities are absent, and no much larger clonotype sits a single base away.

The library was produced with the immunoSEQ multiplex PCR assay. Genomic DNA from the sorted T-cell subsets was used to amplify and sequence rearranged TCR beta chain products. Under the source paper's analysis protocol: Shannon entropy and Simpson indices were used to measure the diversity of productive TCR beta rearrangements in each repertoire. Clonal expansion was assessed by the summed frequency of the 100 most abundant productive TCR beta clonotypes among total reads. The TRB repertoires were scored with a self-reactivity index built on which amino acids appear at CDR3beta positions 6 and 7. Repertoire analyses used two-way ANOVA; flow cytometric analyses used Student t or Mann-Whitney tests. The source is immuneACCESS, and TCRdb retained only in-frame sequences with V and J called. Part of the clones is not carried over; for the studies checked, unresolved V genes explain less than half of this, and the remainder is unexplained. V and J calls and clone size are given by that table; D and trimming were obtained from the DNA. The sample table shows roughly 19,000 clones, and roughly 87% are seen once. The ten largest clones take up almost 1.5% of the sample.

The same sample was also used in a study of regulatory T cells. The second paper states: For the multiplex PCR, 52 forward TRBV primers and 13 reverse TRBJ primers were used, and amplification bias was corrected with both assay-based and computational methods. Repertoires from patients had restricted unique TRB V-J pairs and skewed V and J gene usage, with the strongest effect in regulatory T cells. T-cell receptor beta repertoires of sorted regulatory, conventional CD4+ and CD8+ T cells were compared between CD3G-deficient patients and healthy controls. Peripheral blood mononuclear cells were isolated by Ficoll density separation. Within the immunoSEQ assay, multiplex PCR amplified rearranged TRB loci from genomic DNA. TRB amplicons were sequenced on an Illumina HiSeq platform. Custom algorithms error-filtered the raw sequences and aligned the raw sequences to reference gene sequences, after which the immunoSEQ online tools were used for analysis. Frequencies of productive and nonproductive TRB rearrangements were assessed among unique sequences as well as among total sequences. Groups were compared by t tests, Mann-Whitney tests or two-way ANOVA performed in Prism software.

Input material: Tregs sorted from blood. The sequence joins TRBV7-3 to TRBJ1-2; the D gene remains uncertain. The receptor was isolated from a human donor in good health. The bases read TGTGCCAGCAGCCCAGGACCTTCCCTTTGGGATGGCTACACCTTC. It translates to CASSPGPSLWDGYTF. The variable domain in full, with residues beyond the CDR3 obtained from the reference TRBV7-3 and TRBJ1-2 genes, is GAGVSQTPSNKVTEKGKYVELRCDPISGHTALYWYRQSLGQGPEFLIYFQGTGAADDSGLPNDRFFAVRPEGSVSTLKIQRTERGDSAVYLCASSPGPSLWDGYTFGSGTRLTVV.